The next 20 T cell receptor beta chains were all read from a single sample in a study of spatial heterogeneity in lung cancer. General study points: One measure, the expanded intratumoral alpha and beta TCR count, tracked tumor mutation counts.

The time point denotes: sample taken at primary tumor resection. What these receptors recognize is not known. TCRdb itself ran the 5' RACE reads through MiXCR, one entry per CDR3 protein. The data show about 1,500 distinct CDR3 sequences, with around 9.8% seen just once and roughly two fifths held by the top ten. Sequences were derived from lung tumor tissue, sampled at surgery. All receptors come from a female donor with early-stage non-small cell lung cancer.

By share, this clonotype counts as medium-sized. The chain couples TRBV19 to TRBJ1-4; TRBD1 matches 7 bases. The CDR3 spans 15 residues. The J segment lost 8 bases and the V segment lost 5 bases, leaving 11 bases of the junction unmatched. The germline CDR1 and CDR2 sequences are LNHDA and SQIVND (reference sequence). The DNA of the CDR3 is TGTGCCAGTAGTGGCGACAGGGCGGCCGGCGAAAAACTGTTTTTT. Its protein is CASSGDRAAGEKLFF.

This clonotype is medium-sized (0.01 to 0.1%) by share. The CDR3, as DNA: TGTGCCAGCAGCGTAGGCGCGGGGCCCTCGGATACGCAGTATTTT. It specifies CASSVGAGPSDTQYF. This chain uses TRBV9 with TRBJ2-3; maybe TRBD2 (6 bases). The germline V and J ends were trimmed by 0 bases and 6 bases, with 14 bases remaining between them. This CDR3 is 15 amino acids long. Germline values: CDR1 SGDLS, CDR2 YYNGEE.

This clonotype came up a few times. The chain is built from TRBV6-2 or TRBV6-3 and TRBJ2-2, with D tentatively TRBD1 (6 bases). V gave up 0 bases and J gave up 0 bases, with 8 bases separating them. There are 16 residues in the CDR3. Germline assignment: CDR1 MNHEY and CDR2 SVGEGT. The CDR3 is CASSYSGTTNTGELFF. CDR3 bases: TGTGCCAGCAGTTACTCCGGGACAACGAACACCGGGGAGCTGTTTTTT.

This chain joins TRBV4-2 and TRBJ2-3; perhaps TRBD2 as D (5 bases). There are 15 residues in the CDR3. Germline CDR1 and CDR2: LGHNA and YNFKEQ. V lost 4 bases, J lost 5 bases, and 16 bases lay in between. This chain's CDR3 is CASSPLGPSEDTQYF. CDR3 DNA: TGTGCCAGCAGCCCACTAGGACCCTCGGAAGATACGCAGTATTTT.

This clonotype is termed medium-sized. The V gene is TRBV6-2 or TRBV6-3, the J gene TRBJ2-5; D remains unclear. V lost 0 bases to trimming and J lost 5 bases, with 10 bases between them. This CDR3 is 14 amino acids long. The germline gives CDR1 MNHEY, CDR2 SVGEGT. DNA for the CDR3: TGTGCCAGCAGTTACTCGGGTAGCTACGAGACCCAGTACTTC. Amino acid sequence: CASSYSGSYETQYF.

By sample fraction, this clonotype is medium-sized. The chain couples TRBV6-5 to TRBJ1-4; no clear D. Trimming left V 7 bases short and J 7 bases short, with 13 bases between. The germline gives CDR1 MNHEY, CDR2 SVGAGI. The CDR3 has 13 residues. CDR3 nucleotides: TGTGCCAGCAAACCCCCGGGGATTGAAAAACTGTTTTTT. Translating gives CASKPPGIEKLFF.

This clonotype is labeled large. The rearrangement joins TRBV6-4 to TRBJ2-7; weak D call: TRBD1 (5 bases). The germline gives CDR1 MRHNA, CDR2 SNTAGT. This CDR3 spans 15 amino acids. The V gene lost 3 bases and the J gene lost 0 bases, with 12 bases spanning the gap. Written as DNA, the CDR3 is TGTGCCAGCAGTGAAAGTGGGGCAGACTCCTACGAGCAGTACTTC. This encodes CASSESGADSYEQYF.

The rearrangement joins TRBV2 to TRBJ2-1, with D unclear. Trimming took 2 bases from V and 2 from J, leaving 4 bases between them. The length of the CDR3 is 13 residues. Looked up from germline, CDR1 is SNHLY and CDR2 is FYNNEI. The CDR3: CASSESPYNEQFF. The CDR3 nucleotides read TGTGCCAGCAGTGAATCCCCCTACAATGAGCAGTTCTTC.

By share of the sample, this clonotype is medium-sized (0.01 to 0.1%). V and J are TRBV3-1 and TRBJ1-2; 8 nucleotides align to TRBD1. Losses at the gene ends were 0 bases for V and 5 bases for J; bases not matched to a gene: 2. This CDR3 spans 14 amino acids. Per germline, CDR1 LGHDT and CDR2 YNNKEL (reference sequence). This chain's CDR3 is CASSQDRGLYGYTF. CDR3 DNA: TGTGCCAGCAGCCAAGACAGGGGGCTTTATGGCTACACCTTC.

This clonotype qualifies as large. J is TRBJ2-3 and V is TRBV20-1; D could derive from TRBD1 or TRBD2 (5 bases each). The CDR3 totals 17 residues. V gave up 3 bases and J gave up 0 bases, with 19 bases separating them. Germline CDR1 and CDR2: DFQATT and SNEGSKA (reference sequence). The CDR3 coding sequence is TGCAGTGCTAGGCGTCTTCAGGGACCCCTTAGCACAGATACGCAGTATTTT. Amino acids: CSARRLQGPLSTDTQYF.

This clonotype has a handful of counts. The chain carries TRBV7-2 and TRBJ2-7; 7 bases are a match to TRBD1. There are 16 residues in the CDR3. The V segment lost 0 bases and the J segment 3 bases; nucleotides outside the gene matches: 8. The V gene's germline CDR1 is SGHTA and CDR2 FQGNSA. Here the CDR3 reads CASSLAPGQLNYEQYF. The CDR3 DNA is TGTGCCAGCAGCTTAGCGCCGGGACAGCTGAACTACGAGCAGTACTTC.

This clonotype is medium-sized by share. The rearrangement joins TRBV7-2 to TRBJ2-2, with D hard to call. Trimming took off 5 bases at V and 2 bases at J, with 12 bases between the two ends. CDR3 length: 15 amino acids. The V gene's germline CDR1 is SGHTA and CDR2 FQGNSA. The CDR3 DNA sequence: TGTGCCAGCAGCCGCGCCCTGGTCAACACCGGGGAGCTGTTTTTT. This translates into CASSRALVNTGELFF.

This clonotype was recorded many times. The chain is built from TRBV7-9 and TRBJ2-1; TRBD2 matches 10 bases. CDR1 is SEHNR, CDR2 FQNEAQ, per germline (reference sequence). Losses at the gene ends were 5 bases for V and 8 bases for J; bases not matched to a gene: 6. There are 14 residues in the CDR3. The CDR3 protein is CASSKREGHDEQFF. CDR3 bases: TGTGCCAGCAGCAAGCGGGAGGGCCACGATGAGCAGTTCTTC. Full variable domain (outside the CDR3, taken from reference TRBV7-9 and TRBJ2-1): DTGVSQNPRHKITKRGQNVTFRCDPISEHNRLYWYRQTLGQGPEFLTYFQNEAQLEKSRLLSDRFSAERPKGSFSTLEIQRTEQGDSAMYLCASSKREGHDEQFFGPGTRLTVL.

The sample holds many counts of this clonotype. The genes are TRBV12-3 or TRBV12-4 and TRBJ1-5; D is uncertain. This CDR3 has 14 residues. V was clipped by 4 bases and J by 2 bases, with 9 bases between them. The CDR3 sequence: CASSYGRGNQPQHF. DNA for the CDR3: TGTGCCAGCAGTTACGGTAGAGGCAATCAGCCCCAGCATTTT.

This clonotype has a handful of counts. Here the CDR3 omits its conserved ending phenylalanine or tryptophan, so a read error is the likely source. The chain is built from TRBV7-8 and TRBJ2-3; weak D call: TRBD2 (6 bases). The CDR3 is made up of 14 amino acids. CDR1 is SGHVS, CDR2 FQNEAQ, per germline. Trimming took off 0 bases at V and 3 bases at J, with 7 bases between the two ends. The CDR3 DNA reads TGTGCCAGCAGCTTAGCGGGGGGAACAGATACGCAGTATTTA. Translating gives CASSLAGGTDTQYL.

This clonotype was seen many times. The chain links TRBV5-1 to TRBJ2-5; D unclear. The germline V gene has CDR1 SGHRS and CDR2 YFSETQ. The V gene lost 3 bases and the J gene lost 5 bases, with 11 bases spanning the gap. This CDR3 is 13 amino acids long. CDR3 amino acids: CASSYGRMETQYF. CDR3 coding DNA: TGCGCCAGCAGCTATGGGCGGATGGAGACCCAGTACTTC.

This clonotype counts as medium-sized (0.01 to 0.1%). The chain combines TRBV6-1 with TRBJ2-7; D assignment may be TRBD1 or TRBD2 (5 bases each). Germline values: CDR1 MNHNS, CDR2 SASEGT. The V gene lost 6 bases and the J gene lost 0 bases, with 18 bases spanning the gap. The CDR3 is 16 residues long. CDR3 loop: CASSREEGRASYEQYF. The CDR3 DNA reads as TGTGCCAGCAGCAGGGAAGAGGGCAGGGCCTCCTACGAGCAGTACTTC.

This clonotype is labeled medium-sized. The chain combines TRBV6-2 or TRBV6-3 with TRBJ1-2; 7 nucleotides match TRBD1. V gave up 4 bases and J gave up 4 bases; unmatched junction bases: 6. There are 14 residues in the CDR3. Germline V CDR1 and CDR2: MNHEY, SVGEGT. CDR3 sequence (DNA): TGTGCCAGCAGTTCGGGACAGTTGACCTATGGCTACACCTTC. This gives the protein CASSSGQLTYGYTF.

This clonotype is termed medium-sized. This chain uses TRBV5-1 with TRBJ2-7; weak D call: TRBD1 (6 bases). The CDR3 has 16 residues. Trimming left V 0 bases short and J 1 base short, with 14 bases between. The germline V gene has CDR1 SGHRS and CDR2 YFSETQ. The CDR3 region is CASSLGGSGQSYEQYF. CDR3 in DNA: TGCGCCAGCAGCTTGGGAGGGTCGGGACAATCCTACGAGCAGTACTTC.

The chain has TRBV4-3 and TRBJ2-1; D ambiguous. This CDR3 is built from 16 residues. The ends were cut back, 0 bases at V and 4 bases at J, with 13 bases in the middle. Germline V gene sequence: CDR1 LGHNA, CDR2 YSLEER. The CDR3 here is CASSQDGLVRYNEQFF. The DNA of the CDR3 is TGCGCCAGCAGCCAAGACGGGCTAGTTCGATACAATGAGCAGTTCTTC.